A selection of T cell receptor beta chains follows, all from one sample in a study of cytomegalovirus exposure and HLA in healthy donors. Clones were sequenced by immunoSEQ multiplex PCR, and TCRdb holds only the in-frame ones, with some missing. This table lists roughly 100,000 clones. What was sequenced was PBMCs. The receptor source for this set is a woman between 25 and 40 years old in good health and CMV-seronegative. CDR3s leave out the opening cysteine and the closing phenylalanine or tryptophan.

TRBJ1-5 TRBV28 ASKEQARNQPQH
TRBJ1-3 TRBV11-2 ASSPRTGSGNTIY
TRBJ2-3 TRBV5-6 AGRSGLGTDTQY
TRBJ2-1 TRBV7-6 ASSFGTSGYYNEQF
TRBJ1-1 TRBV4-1 ASSPSSTGWGMNTEAF
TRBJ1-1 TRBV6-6 ASGYRDEAF
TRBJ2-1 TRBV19 ASSIDRPSGGSYNEQF
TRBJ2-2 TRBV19 ASGREENTGELF
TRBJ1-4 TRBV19 ASSLHSGRGREKLF
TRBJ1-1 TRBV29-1 SVDPERGAF
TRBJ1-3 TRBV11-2 ASSLSDSGNTIY
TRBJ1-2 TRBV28 ASATGNYGYT
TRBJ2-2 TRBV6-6 ASNIGGASTGELF
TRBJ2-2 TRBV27 ASSFSGELF
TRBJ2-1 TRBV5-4 ASSLAGPPHEQF
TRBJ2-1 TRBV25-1 ASKGGESYNEQF
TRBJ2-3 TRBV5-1 ASSLAAGSSTDTQY
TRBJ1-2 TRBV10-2 ASSETGNIYGYT
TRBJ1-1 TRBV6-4 ASSATGNTEAF
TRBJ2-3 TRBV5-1 ASSLDGSGGSGDTQY
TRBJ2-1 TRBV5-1 ASSLGREGPLNEQF
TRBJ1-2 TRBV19 ASSIDRSPGYGYT